These 8 T cell receptor beta chains were sequenced from one sample in a study of patients and donors after allogeneic stem cell transplantation. TCRdb re-called the RT-PCR reads through MiXCR, storing one row per CDR3 protein. The top ten hold less than 50% of the sample, which has 20,000 to 30,000 distinct CDR3 sequences, more than 8% seen once. The sample was blood, either unsorted or a sorted T cell fraction (not recorded which). Receptor source: a human donor who was either an allogeneic HSCT recipient or a stem cell or donor lymphocyte infusion donor (not recorded which). It is not recorded whose cells these are; they may come from a transplant donor.

The chain links TRBV7-2 to TRBJ1-6, with no clear D. Trimming shortened V by 1 base and J by 5 bases, and 15 bases separated the two germline ends. There are 17 residues in the CDR3. Germline values: CDR1 SGHTA, CDR2 FQGNSA. The CDR3 nucleotides read TGTGCCAGCAGCTTAGTGGTAGGGCAGCTTGATAATTCACCCCTCCACTTT. This codes for CASSLVVGQLDNSPLHF.

This chain joins TRBV9 and TRBJ1-1; 9 bases match TRBD1. With 3 bases clipped from V and 5 bases from J, the junction kept 8 bases outside the gene matches. The CDR3 totals 15 residues. CDR1 is SGDLS and CDR2 is YYNGEE in the germline V gene. The CDR3 region has the DNA TGTGCCAGCAGCGCGGACAGGGGATCGGAGACTGAAGCTTTCTTT. The encoded protein is CASSADRGSETEAFF.

This clonotype was detected many times. V and J are TRBV27 and TRBJ2-1; 13 bases fit TRBD2. CDR1 MNHEY and CDR2 SMNVEV come from the germline V gene (reference sequence). V lost 6 bases, J lost 5 bases, and 4 bases stayed unmatched. The CDR3 is made up of 15 amino acids. The CDR3 DNA reads TGTGCCAGCAGACGGACTAGCGGGAGAGACAATGAGCAGTTCTTC. It translates to CASRRTSGRDNEQFF.

This clonotype was seen at least ten times. The rearrangement joins TRBV28 to TRBJ1-2; D gene uncertain. CDR1 is MDHEN, CDR2 SYDVKM, per germline. The length of the CDR3 is 12 residues. V shed 3 bases and J shed 8 bases, with 10 bases lying between them. CDR3 residues: CASSLEGPGYTF. The CDR3 DNA follows: TGTGCCAGCAGTTTGGAGGGTCCGGGCTACACCTTC.

This clonotype was seen repeatedly, ten times or more. The V call is TRBV7-9, the J call TRBJ1-1; D is perhaps TRBD1 (5 bases). Between the trimmed V and J ends, which lost 5 bases and 3 bases, there was a span of 16 bases. This CDR3 has 15 amino acids. CDR1 is SEHNR, CDR2 FQNEAQ, per germline (reference sequence). CDR3 in amino acids: CASSLTQRGDTEAFF. The CDR3 DNA reads TGTGCCAGCAGCCTCACGCAGCGAGGGGACACTGAAGCTTTCTTT. Using reference TRBV7-9 and TRBJ1-1 for the parts outside the CDR3, the full variable domain is DTGVSQNPRHKITKRGQNVTFRCDPISEHNRLYWYRQTLGQGPEFLTYFQNEAQLEKSRLLSDRFSAERPKGSFSTLEIQRTEQGDSAMYLCASSLTQRGDTEAFFGQGTRLTVV.

V usage is TRBV12-5 and J usage is TRBJ2-5; maybe TRBD2 (6 bases). The CDR3 loop spans 13 amino acids. Trimming cost V 6 bases and J 9 bases, with 17 bases left between them. Germline CDR1 reads LGHNT; CDR2 reads FRNRAP. The CDR3 nucleotides read TGTGCTAGTGGGGCCGGGACGCCGGGGGCCCAGTACTTC. It encodes CASGAGTPGAQYF.

This clonotype was counted at least ten times. The rearrangement joins TRBV6-1 to TRBJ2-7, with a weak D call TRBD1 (5 bases). The CDR3 sequence is 16 residues long. Germline V CDR1 and CDR2: MNHNS, SASEGT. Trimming took 7 bases from V and 0 from J, leaving 19 bases between them. In DNA form, the CDR3 reads TGTGCCAGCAAAGAAGGGGCACCACTGAGCTCCTACGAGCAGTACTTC. This translates into CASKEGAPLSSYEQYF.

There are many counts of this clonotype. The V call is TRBV20-1, the J call TRBJ2-3; D possibly corresponds to TRBD2 (5 bases). This CDR3 has 19 residues. Germline loops: CDR1 DFQATT, CDR2 SNEGSKA (reference sequence). The V end was cut by 1 base, the J end by 1 base, with 24 bases between. The DNA for the CDR3 is TGCAGTGCTAGAGGGCCGGGAAGTATCCCTCTAGAGGGCACAGATACGCAGTATTTT. Translated, it gives CSARGPGSIPLEGTDTQYF.